The rows below give T cell receptor beta chains drawn from one sample of a study of OX40 agonist ivuxolimab in advanced cancers. Sequencing used immunoSEQ multiplex PCR; TCRdb keeps in-frame clones, though not all of them. The sample gives 5,500 to 6,000 clones, just under 70% of which show up once; 35% to 40% is in the top ten. The starting material was CD4+ or CD8+ T cells sorted from blood, obtained in a trial of the OX40 agonist ivuxolimab. Receptors originate from an adult with an advanced solid tumor such as melanoma, head and neck, liver or kidney cancer. Each CDR3 is given with its conserved first and last residue.

v_gene	j_gene	CDR3aa
TRBV25-1	TRBJ1-5	CASTDQGDGQPQHF
TRBV19	TRBJ2-7	CASSTLPGLRPDEQYF
TRBV7-7	TRBJ2-5	CASSLGESYRETQYF
TRBV27	TRBJ2-7	CASSPGASYEQYF
TRBV5-6	TRBJ2-2	CASNYDSGRITGELFF
TRBV11-2	TRBJ2-3	CASSSPVGWARADTQYF
TRBV11-2	TRBJ2-7	CASRSQRGVTYEQYF
TRBV30	TRBJ1-1	CASTDPNTEAFF
TRBV7-2	TRBJ2-4	CASSSSGTNIQYF
TRBV5-8	TRBJ2-1	CASSQGYNEQFF
TRBV6-1	TRBJ2-1	CASSDLVGNEQFF
TRBV5-5	TRBJ2-1	CASSPPTVYNEQFF
TRBV27	TRBJ1-1	CASRQSLYTEAFF
TRBV28	TRBJ1-2	CASSPGRFTNYGYTF
TRBV7-9	TRBJ2-1	CASSLTGNEQFF
TRBV5-6	TRBJ2-2	CASSFYTGELFF
TRBV27	TRBJ2-7	CASRLGGVNNEQYF
TRBV6-4	TRBJ2-1	CASSEGQGANEQFF
TRBV7-1	TRBJ2-7	CASSLEGRSEQYF
TRBV27	TRBJ2-7	CASSLSIGTSEQYF
TRBV7-3	TRBJ2-5	CASSGRDTQETQYF
TRBV6-1	TRBJ2-3	CASSGLAGAPDTQYF
TRBV6-1	TRBJ2-5	CASSEAEAWWQYF
TRBV4-1	TRBJ2-1	CATSSGRAGLGYNEQFF
TRBV9	TRBJ2-7	CASSDPTGYEQYF
TRBV7-9	TRBJ2-7	CASSLDTRTYEQYF